This record concerns one TCR beta chain sequence. As yet, its antigen is unknown. These data come from a study of cytomegalovirus exposure and HLA in healthy donors. General study results and limits: Reportedly, diagnosis of cytomegalovirus status by the classifier showed high specificity and sensitivity.

CDR3 size: 14 residues. Trimming took 6 bases from V and 8 from J; bases not matched to a gene: 9. Germline V gives CDR1 MNHEY, CDR2 SVGAGI. Both 60 Vbeta primers and 13 Jbeta primers went into the PCR. Measured with immunoSEQ multiplex PCR; TCRdb has only the in-frame clones, and not every one. The sample includes 150,000 or so clones, around 67% of them seen just once. This TCR was sampled from a man younger than 30 in good health and CMV-seropositive. Material for sequencing was PBMCs. V usage is TRBV6-5 and J usage is TRBJ1-4; TRBD1 matches 7 bases. CDR3 sequence reads: CASSDRVVQEKLFF. The CDR3 coding sequence is TGTGCCAGCAGCGACAGGGTAGTCCAAGAAAAACTGTTTTTT.